One sample yielded the 29 T cell receptor beta chains listed below, sequenced in a study of beta chain features in type 1 diabetes. The study, taken as a whole, reports: Researchers report that Type 1 diabetes patients had moderately but significantly shorter TCRB CDR3s across all four CD4+ subsets.

Expressed TCRB transcripts were sequenced after all isolated RNA was converted to cDNA. Measured with immunoSEQ multiplex PCR; TCRdb has only the in-frame clones, and not every one. This sample carries around 690,000 clones, 9.5% to 15% of them seen once, and the ten largest clones take roughly 0.11%. No antigen has been assigned to these receptors. Material for sequencing was naive CD4+ T cells from blood. The receptor source for this set is a man aged 30 to 45 with type 1 diabetes.

The chain couples TRBV30 to TRBJ1-2; a possible D gene is TRBD1 (5 bases). V lost 0 bases and J lost 2, with 13 bases in between. In germline, CDR1 is GTSNPN, CDR2 SVGIG (reference sequence). CDR3 size: 15 residues. The CDR3 coding sequence is TGTGCCTGGAGTGTCCCGGGGACCGGGAACTATGGCTACACCTTC. Translated: CAWSVPGTGNYGYTF. The variable domain in full, with the rest retrieved from reference TRBV30 and TRBJ1-2, is SQTIHQWPATLVQPVGSPLSLECTVEGTSNPNLYWYRQAAGRGLQLLFYSVGIGQISSEVPQNLSASRPQDRQFILSSKKLLLSDSGFYLCAWSVPGTGNYGYTFGSGTRLTVV.

The rearrangement uses TRBV6-6 and TRBJ2-1, with 7 bases matching TRBD1. The CDR3 runs to 16 residues. The J segment lost 4 bases and the V segment lost 3 bases, leaving 9 bases of the junction unmatched. Germline V gene lookup returns CDR1 MNHNY and CDR2 SVGAGI (reference sequence). The CDR3 bases are TGTGCCAGCAGTTATGCCCCGGGACAGAGTTACAATGAGCAGTTCTTC. It encodes CASSYAPGQSYNEQFF.

The chain has TRBV9 and TRBJ2-3; 8 bases match TRBD2. V lost 4 bases, J lost 2 bases, and 9 bases stayed unmatched. This CDR3 has 16 residues. Germline CDR1 SGDLS, CDR2 YYNGEE. The CDR3 loop is CASSSWGAGATDTQYF. The CDR3 coding sequence is TGTGCCAGCAGCTCCTGGGGAGCGGGGGCCACAGATACGCAGTATTTT.

In its sample, this clone was seen a few times. J is TRBJ1-4 and V is TRBV5-4; possible D gene TRBD1, 6 bases. V lost 4 bases to trimming and J lost 6 bases, with 13 bases between them. Germline V lookup: CDR1 SGHNT, CDR2 YYREEE (reference sequence). The CDR3 consists of 14 residues. The CDR3 spells CASSPQGSDEKLFF. The CDR3 DNA reads TGTGCCAGCAGCCCACAGGGTTCGGATGAAAAACTGTTTTTT.

There are a few counts of this clone. The gene calls are TRBV19 and TRBJ2-2; the D gene is possibly TRBD1 (5 bases). V was trimmed by 0 bases and J by 0 bases, leaving 14 bases between them. CDR1 LNHDA and CDR2 SQIVND come from the germline V gene (reference sequence). The CDR3 has 18 amino acids. The chain's CDR3 is CASSIDQIRVPNTGELFF. CDR3 nucleotides: TGTGCCAGTAGTATAGATCAAATCAGGGTTCCGAACACCGGGGAGCTGTTTTTT.

This clone was detected a few times. The chain links TRBV5-4 to TRBJ2-4, with D tentatively TRBD1 (5 bases). The CDR3 covers 14 residues. CDR1 and CDR2 (germline): SGHNT, YYREEE (reference sequence). V lost 0 bases, J lost 6 bases, and 10 bases lay in between. CDR3: CASSLGDRRNIQYF. The CDR3 bases are TGTGCCAGCAGCTTGGGAGACAGAAGAAACATTCAGTACTTC.

V is TRBV4-1 and J is TRBJ2-7; 11 bases fit TRBD2. After removal of 4 bases from V and 2 bases from J, the junction contained 7 bases not matched to a gene. Per the germline V gene, CDR1 is MGHRA and CDR2 is YSYEKL. This CDR3 contains 16 residues. CDR3 amino acids: CASSRQLAGVTYEQYF. As DNA, the CDR3 is TGCGCCAGCAGCCGCCAACTAGCGGGGGTAACCTACGAGCAGTACTTC.

The chain links TRBV11-3 to TRBJ2-7, with TRBD1 matching over 9 bases. Trimming removed 5 bases from V and 1 base from J; junction bases left unmatched: 6. The CDR3 runs 15 residues. Germline V gene lookup returns CDR1 SGHNT and CDR2 YENEEA. The CDR3 nucleotides read TGTGCCAGCAGCCCAGGGACAGGGTGGTCCTACGAGCAGTACTTC. Its translation: CASSPGTGWSYEQYF.

This clone occurred a few times. The chain combines TRBV5-1 with TRBJ1-2; D unresolved. The CDR3 extends over 13 amino acids. Trimming shortened V by 1 base and J by 3 bases, and 7 bases separated the two germline ends. Per germline, CDR1 SGHRS and CDR2 YFSETQ. CDR3 sequence reads: CASSLRPDYGYTF. The CDR3 coding sequence is TGCGCCAGCAGCTTGAGGCCGGACTATGGCTACACCTTC.

The genes are TRBV5-1 and TRBJ2-3; D call uncertain. V was pared by 6 bases and J by 2 bases, with 10 bases between. CDR3 length: 13 amino acids. CDR1 and CDR2 (germline): SGHRS, YFSETQ. CDR3 sequence reads: CASKRQDTDTQYF. The DNA for the CDR3 is TGCGCCAGCAAGAGGCAGGACACAGATACGCAGTATTTT.

This clone came up a few times. The chain is built from TRBV19 and TRBJ1-4, with 9 nucleotides matching TRBD1. J was trimmed by 8 bases and V by 6 bases; bases with no gene match: 4. Germline assignment: CDR1 LNHDA and CDR2 SQIVND (reference sequence). The CDR3 spans 13 residues. Here the CDR3 DNA reads TGTGCCAGTAGACAGGGGGCAGAGGAAAAACTGTTTTTT. It encodes CASRQGAEEKLFF.

This clone was recorded a few times. This chain joins TRBV7-2 and TRBJ2-1, with D perhaps matching TRBD1 (6 bases). This CDR3 is 14 amino acids long. Germline CDR1 reads SGHTA; CDR2 reads FQGNSA. V lost 4 bases and J lost 3, with 10 bases in between. The CDR3 region has the DNA TGTGCCAGCAGCTCGGACAGTTACTACAATGAGCAGTTCTTC. This sequence encodes CASSSDSYYNEQFF.

The chain joins TRBV6-6 to TRBJ1-1; the match to TRBD1 covers 9 bases. Germline-derived CDR1 and CDR2 are MNHNY and SVGAGI (reference sequence). CDR3 length: 14 amino acids. The V and J ends lost 7 bases and 2 bases, in that order; junction bases with no gene match: 5. The CDR3 sequence: CASNEDRGNTEAFF. Written as DNA, the CDR3 is TGTGCCAGCAACGAGGACAGGGGCAACACTGAAGCTTTCTTT.

This clone showed up just a few times. The chain links TRBV6-6 to TRBJ2-5; the match to TRBD2 covers 10 bases. V lost 2 bases, J lost 1 base, and 4 bases stayed unmatched. This CDR3 has 16 residues. Germline V lookup: CDR1 MNHNY, CDR2 SVGAGI (reference sequence). Here the CDR3 reads CASSYRLAGVQETQYF. Written as DNA, the CDR3 is TGTGCCAGCAGTTACCGGCTAGCGGGGGTCCAAGAGACCCAGTACTTC.

This clone was recorded a few times. The genes are TRBV2 and TRBJ1-1; no reliable D call. The CDR3 runs 13 residues. The V gene's germline CDR1 is SNHLY and CDR2 FYNNEI. Trimming stripped 1 base from V and 7 bases from J, with 10 bases between. The CDR3, as DNA: TGTGCCAGCAGTGAAGTTGGTAAGGGTGAAGCTTTCTTT. It specifies CASSEVGKGEAFF.

This chain connects TRBV19 to TRBJ1-4; 7 bases map to TRBD1. Germline V CDR1 and CDR2: LNHDA, SQIVND (reference sequence). The V gene end was trimmed by 6 bases and the J gene end by 6 bases; junction bases not matched to a gene: 10. CDR3 length: 15 residues. CDR3 bases: TGTGCCAGTAGGTACACAGGGGCCCCGGATGAAAAACTGTTTTTT. This gives the protein CASRYTGAPDEKLFF.

This clone was detected a few times. V gene TRBV5-1 combines with J gene TRBJ2-3; 7 bases agree with TRBD1. Germline loops: CDR1 SGHRS, CDR2 YFSETQ. The CDR3 extends over 14 amino acids. With V trimmed by 3 bases and J by 2 bases, 3 bases remained unmatched. The CDR3 coding sequence is TGCGCCAGCAGCTCCAGGGGGAACACAGATACGCAGTATTTT. Protein: CASSSRGNTDTQYF.

This clone showed up just a few times. The rearrangement joins TRBV10-3 to TRBJ2-5, with 9 bases lining up with TRBD2. The V segment lost 0 bases and the J segment 2 bases; nucleotides outside the gene matches: 1. The CDR3 is made up of 15 amino acids. CDR1 is ENHRY and CDR2 is SYGVKD in the germline V gene. The CDR3 DNA follows: TGTGCCATCAGTGAGTCGACTAGCGGTCAAGAGACCCAGTACTTC. It is translated as CAISESTSGQETQYF.

The chain employs TRBV2 and TRBJ2-3; D gene uncertain. Germline CDR1 and CDR2: SNHLY and FYNNEI. The ends were cut back, 8 bases at V and 2 bases at J, with 5 bases in the middle. This CDR3 comprises 11 residues. CDR3 nucleotide sequence: TGTGCCAGCCAAATCACAGATACGCAGTATTTT. This encodes CASQITDTQYF.

Note on this clone: Within the sample, other DNA sequences also encode this same CDR3. The J gene is TRBJ2-2, the V gene TRBV7-3; 12 bases align to TRBD2. Germline V gene sequence: CDR1 SGHTA, CDR2 FQGTGA. This CDR3 contains 16 residues. Trimming took 4 bases from V and 2 from J; bases not matched to a gene: 2. The CDR3 spells CASSSTSGGNTGELFF. CDR3 coding DNA: TGTGCCAGCAGCTCGACTAGCGGGGGAAACACCGGGGAGCTGTTTTTT.

The chain combines TRBV25-1 with TRBJ2-5, with D maybe TRBD2 (5 bases). The germline CDR1 and CDR2 sequences are MGHDK and SYGVNS. The germline V and J ends were trimmed by 3 bases and 5 bases, with 10 bases remaining between them. The CDR3 is 13 amino acids. As DNA, the CDR3 is TGTGCCAGCAGTGACGGGATGCGGGAGACCCAGTACTTC. This gives the protein CASSDGMRETQYF.

This clone was detected only a few times. This chain links TRBV29-1 with TRBJ1-3, with D unresolved. Germline lookup yields CDR1 SQVTM and CDR2 ANQGSEA. The CDR3 covers 13 residues. The V end was cut by 7 bases, the J end by 0 bases, with 10 bases between. The CDR3, as DNA: TGCAGCGCGGACGGGAACTCTGGAAACACCATATATTTT. It is translated as CSADGNSGNTIYF.

This clone is a singleton in its sample. The rearrangement uses TRBV9 and TRBJ1-2, with D uncertain. The CDR3 loop spans 15 amino acids. Germline lookup yields CDR1 SGDLS and CDR2 YYNGEE. V was shortened by 0 bases and J by 4 bases, with 13 bases between the two germline ends. CDR3 in DNA: TGTGCCAGCAGCGTAGATCAGCTGCTGGTCTATGGCTACACCTTC. It yields the protein CASSVDQLLVYGYTF.

This clone has a handful of counts. The chain uses TRBV5-1 and TRBJ2-5; the D is unclear. The ends were cut back, 7 bases at V and 1 base at J, with 11 bases in the middle. The CDR3 runs 13 residues. Germline CDR1 SGHRS, CDR2 YFSETQ. CDR3 in amino acids: CASHRSGQETQYF. CDR3 nucleotides: TGCGCCAGCCACCGGTCGGGCCAAGAGACCCAGTACTTC.

This clone showed up just a few times. V and J are TRBV11-2 and TRBJ2-1; the D is unclear. V was clipped by 5 bases and J by 9 bases, with 8 bases between them. Germline values: CDR1 SGHAT, CDR2 FQNNGV. The CDR3 is 11 amino acids. In DNA, the CDR3 is TGTGCCAGCAGCATTAGCTCTGAGCAGTTCTTC. Translation: CASSISSEQFF.

This chain links TRBV19 with TRBJ2-7; D unresolved. V was shortened by 0 bases and J by 0 bases, with 3 bases between the two germline ends. The V gene's germline CDR1 is LNHDA and CDR2 SQIVND (reference sequence). CDR3 length equals 13 residues. Written as DNA, the CDR3 is TGTGCCAGTAGTATAGACCTCTCCTACGAGCAGTACTTC. It codes for CASSIDLSYEQYF.

The chain uses TRBV9 and TRBJ1-6, with a tentative D call TRBD1 (5 bases). CDR1 and CDR2 (germline): SGDLS, YYNGEE. The V end lost 4 bases, the J end lost 8 bases, and 19 bases lay between the germline ends. This CDR3 is 16 amino acids long. The CDR3 loop reads CASSRMGSGDDSPLHF. Written as DNA, the CDR3 is TGTGCCAGCAGCCGGATGGGGTCGGGGGACGATTCACCCCTCCACTTT.

This clone turned up a few times. This chain joins TRBV5-1 and TRBJ2-3; perhaps D is TRBD1 or TRBD2 (6 bases each). V dropped 5 bases and J dropped 0 bases, with 13 bases sitting between them. Germline CDR1 SGHRS, CDR2 YFSETQ. CDR3 length equals 15 residues. The CDR3 sequence: CASSPPGASTDTQYF. The CDR3, as DNA: TGCGCCAGCAGTCCCCCGGGGGCGAGCACAGATACGCAGTATTTT.

This clone has a handful of counts. V gene TRBV10-3 combines with J gene TRBJ1-6; a possible D gene is TRBD1 (5 bases). Trimming removed 9 bases from V and 5 bases from J, with 11 bases in between. In germline, CDR1 is ENHRY, CDR2 SYGVKD. The CDR3 contains 13 residues. CDR3 sequence: CAIGHPDNSPLHF. CDR3 bases: TGTGCCATTGGACACCCCGATAATTCACCCCTCCACTTT.